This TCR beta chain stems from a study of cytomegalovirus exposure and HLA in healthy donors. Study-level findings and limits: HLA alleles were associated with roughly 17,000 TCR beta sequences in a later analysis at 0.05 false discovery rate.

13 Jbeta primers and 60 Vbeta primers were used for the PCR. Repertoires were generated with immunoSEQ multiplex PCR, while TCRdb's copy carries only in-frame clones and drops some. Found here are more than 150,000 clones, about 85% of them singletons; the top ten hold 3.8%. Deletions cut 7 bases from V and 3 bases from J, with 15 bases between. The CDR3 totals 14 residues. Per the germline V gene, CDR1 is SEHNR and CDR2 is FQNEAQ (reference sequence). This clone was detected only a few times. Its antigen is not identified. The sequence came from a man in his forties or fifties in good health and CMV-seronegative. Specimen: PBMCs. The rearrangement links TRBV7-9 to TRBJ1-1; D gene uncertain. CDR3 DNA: TGTGCCAGCATCCCCCGGGATGGGTACACTGAAGCTTTCTTT. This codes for CASIPRDGYTEAFF.